The 22 T cell receptor beta chains below all came from one sample that was sequenced in a study of T cell repertoires in cytomegalovirus infection. No antigen is known for these receptors. TCRdb re-analysed the reads in MiXCR, keeping a single row per CDR3 protein. The sample lists hundreds of thousands of distinct CDR3 sequences; 25% to 30% were seen once. Sequencing was performed on cultured PBMCs, taken from culture after CMV antigen stimulation. The origin of the receptors is a human donor in good health (CMV status not recorded). Some clones in this sample may be carry-over from other donors' samples.

This clonotype was seen a few times. This chain links TRBV4-1 with TRBJ2-2, with 11 bases matching TRBD1. Germline CDR1 is MGHRA and CDR2 is YSYEKL. CDR3 size: 15 residues. Trimming removed 3 bases from V and 3 bases from J; junction bases left unmatched: 0. DNA for the CDR3: TGCGCCAGCAGCCAGGGACAGGGGGACACCGGGGAGCTGTTTTTT. Translating it yields CASSQGQGDTGELFF.

The V and J genes are TRBV6-2 or TRBV6-3 and TRBJ2-2; 7 positions agree with TRBD1. The CDR3 has 14 residues. The V segment lost 10 bases and the J segment 8 bases; nucleotides outside the gene matches: 13. Germline assignment: CDR1 MNHEY and CDR2 SVGEGT. In DNA, the CDR3 is TGTGCCACTCGGGGACAGACCCTAAAGGGGGAGCTGTTTTTT. The encoded protein is CATRGQTLKGELFF.

The genes are TRBV12-3 or TRBV12-4 and TRBJ1-6; weak D call: TRBD1 (5 bases). CDR3 length equals 12 residues. V lost 6 bases, J lost 14 bases, and 14 bases lay in between. The CDR3, as DNA: TGTGCCAGCAGGCCTTGGCAGGGCACCCTCCACTTT. This codes for CASRPWQGTLHF.

The J gene is TRBJ1-4, the V gene TRBV25-1; possible D gene TRBD1, 5 bases. The CDR3 totals 16 residues. V dropped 6 bases and J dropped 5 bases, with 19 bases sitting between them. The germline CDR1 and CDR2 sequences are MGHDK and SYGVNS. CDR3 amino acids: CASSHFRGSGNEKLFF. CDR3 coding DNA: TGTGCCAGCAGCCACTTTCGGGGCAGCGGAAATGAAAAACTGTTTTTT.

This clonotype turned up a few times. In DNA, the CDR3 is TGTGCCAGCAGCGTTGGGGTCGGCACTGAAGCTTTCTTT. Its translation is CASSVGVGTEAFF. This rearrangement joins TRBV7-6 to TRBJ1-1, with no clear D. Between the trimmed V and J ends, which lost 5 bases and 4 bases, there was a span of 11 bases. The CDR3 covers 13 residues. Germline V lookup: CDR1 SGHVS, CDR2 FNYEAQ.

V usage is TRBV7-9 and J usage is TRBJ1-2, with 7 bases aligning to TRBD1. The V gene end was trimmed by 6 bases and the J gene end by 0 bases; junction bases not matched to a gene: 10. From germline, CDR1 is SEHNR and CDR2 FQNEAQ (reference sequence). CDR3 length: 16 residues. In nucleotides, the CDR3 is TGTGCCAGCAGTCCCGGGACAGTGCCTTCTAACTATGGCTACACCTTC. It yields the protein CASSPGTVPSNYGYTF.

CDR3 DNA: TGTGCCAGCAGCTTCTCAGGACAGGGGGGCAACACAGATACGCAGTATTTT. This encodes CASSFSGQGGNTDTQYF. The chain combines TRBV7-9 with TRBJ2-3, with 10 bases matching TRBD1. The CDR3 has 17 residues. V lost 3 bases and J lost 2; bases outside the gene matches: 8. The V gene's germline CDR1 is SEHNR and CDR2 FQNEAQ (reference sequence).

This clonotype was observed a few times. V usage is TRBV27 and J usage is TRBJ2-7, with 7 bases aligning to TRBD1. CDR3 length: 12 amino acids. Germline trimming cut 11 bases from V and 2 bases from J; bases unmatched to any gene: 6. CDR1 and CDR2 from the germline V gene are MNHEY and SMNVEV (reference sequence). In DNA, the CDR3 is TGTGCCGCAGGGGGAATCCCCTACGAGCAGTACTTC. Protein product: CAAGGIPYEQYF.

This clonotype was seen only a few times. CDR3 amino acids: CSARYRGQYTGELFF. The CDR3 region has the DNA TGCAGTGCTAGGTACAGGGGGCAGTACACCGGGGAGCTGTTTTTT. V and J are TRBV20-1 and TRBJ2-2, with TRBD1 identical over 9 bases. Looked up from germline, CDR1 is DFQATT and CDR2 is SNEGSKA (reference sequence). The CDR3 sequence is 15 residues long. The V gene end was trimmed by 3 bases and the J gene end by 3 bases; junction bases not matched to a gene: 5.

This clonotype was picked up a small number of times. This chain uses TRBV20-1 with TRBJ1-3; D not certain. V was clipped by 1 base and J by 0 bases, with 10 bases between them. The V gene's germline CDR1 is DFQATT and CDR2 SNEGSKA (reference sequence). This CDR3 has 15 amino acids. CDR3 protein: CSARGVGSSGNTIYF. CDR3 sequence (DNA): TGCAGTGCTAGAGGGGTCGGGTCCTCTGGAAACACCATATATTTT.

This clonotype was counted only a few times. In nucleotides, the CDR3 is TGTGCCAGCAGTCACTACCCGTCAGCTAGAGGAAACACTGAAGCTTTCTTT. Its protein product is CASSHYPSARGNTEAFF. The V gene is TRBV6-2 or TRBV6-3, the J gene TRBJ1-1; D uncertain. V lost 5 bases and J 2 bases, leaving 21 bases between the germline ends. This CDR3 region has 17 residues. Germline CDR1 reads MNHEY; CDR2 reads SVGEGT.

Points on this clonotype: At one of its ends the junction is not consistent with the germline gene, which may arise from a read error. The chain uses TRBV18 and TRBJ1-1; D not certain. The length of the CDR3 is 14 residues. Germline V lookup: CDR1 KGHSH, CDR2 LQKENI. The CDR3 DNA follows: TGTGCCAGCTCACCAGAAGCGTCCCCCACTGAATCTTTCTTT. Protein sequence: CASSPEASPTESFF.

The rearrangement joins TRBV20-1 to TRBJ1-6; D uncertain. V was pared by 0 bases and J by 14 bases, with 8 bases between. Per germline, CDR1 DFQATT and CDR2 SNEGSKA (reference sequence). This CDR3 has 11 amino acids. CDR3 coding DNA: TGCAGTGCTAGAGACTACATTACCCTCCACTTT. Translated, it gives CSARDYITLHF.

This clonotype was seen ten or more times. J is TRBJ1-4 and V is TRBV7-6; D is ambiguous. Germline V gene data show CDR1 as SGHVS and CDR2 as FNYEAQ. CDR3 length: 16 amino acids. V was pared by 6 bases and J by 8 bases, with 22 bases between. The CDR3 is CASSSTGREITEKLFF. The CDR3 coding sequence is TGTGCCAGCAGTTCGACGGGCCGCGAGATTACGGAAAAACTGTTTTTT. The full variable domain, with the rest looked up from reference TRBV7-6 and TRBJ1-4, is GAGVSQSPRYKVTKRGQDVALRCDPISGHVSLYWYRQALGQGPEFLTYFNYEAQQDKSGLPNDRFSAERPEGSISTLTIQRTEQRDSAMYRCASSSTGREITEKLFFGSGTQLSVL.

This clonotype was seen only a few times. The V and J genes are TRBV7-8 and TRBJ1-4; D remains unclear. The CDR3 length is 15 residues. V dropped 5 bases and J dropped 0 bases, with 10 bases sitting between them. The V gene's germline CDR1 is SGHVS and CDR2 FQNEAQ. The CDR3 bases are TGTGCCAGCAGCCCGAGGAAGTCAACTAATGAAAAACTGTTTTTT. It yields the protein CASSPRKSTNEKLFF.

A single count supports this clonotype. A clone one base away is much larger, so this may be a read error. The chain links TRBV12-3 or TRBV12-4 to TRBJ1-5; D is perhaps TRBD1 (6 bases). The J call could be wrong; TRBJ2-3 is a better fit for the DNA end. The CDR3 is 14 residues long. CDR3 DNA: TGTGCCAGCAGTTTAAACAGGGTCGATCAGCCCCAGTATTTT. This gives the protein CASSLNRVDQPQYF.

This clonotype came up a few times. The CDR3 reads CASSLDPEGGLFGYGYTF. The CDR3 DNA sequence: TGTGCCAGCAGCTTAGATCCAGAGGGGGGGTTATTCGGCTATGGCTACACCTTC. This chain uses TRBV11-2 with TRBJ1-2; perhaps TRBD1 as D (6 bases). The germline V gene encodes CDR1 SGHAT and CDR2 FQNNGV. The germline V and J ends were trimmed by 0 bases and 4 bases, with 21 bases remaining between them. The CDR3 covers 18 residues.

This clonotype was found many times. The chain combines TRBV11-2 with TRBJ1-5; D is ambiguous. CDR1 is SGHAT and CDR2 is FQNNGV in the germline V gene. Trimming removed 1 base at V and 4 bases at J, with 17 bases between. This CDR3 has 17 residues. CDR3 coding DNA: TGTGCCAGCAGCTTAGGTCTCAGGCGGCGAGTAAATCAGCCCCAGCATTTT. Residues: CASSLGLRRRVNQPQHF.

The rearrangement links TRBV20-1 to TRBJ2-3, with unresolved D. Germline V gene lookup returns CDR1 DFQATT and CDR2 SNEGSKA (reference sequence). CDR3 length: 13 residues. V was trimmed by 3 bases and J by 5 bases, leaving 12 bases between them. CDR3 nucleotide sequence: TGCAGTGCTAGGTCCAGATTTGGAGATACGCAGTATTTT. It translates to CSARSRFGDTQYF.

In this sample, this clonotype turned up a few times. The rearrangement uses TRBV28 and TRBJ1-6; 9 bases are a match to TRBD1. The CDR3 extends over 14 amino acids. The germline V gene has CDR1 MDHEN and CDR2 SYDVKM. J gave up 14 bases and V 6 bases, and 11 bases lay outside the gene matches. In nucleotides, the CDR3 is TGTGCCAGCAGGGACACAGGGACAGGGATGGCCCTCCACTTT. Its translation: CASRDTGTGMALHF.

Only a few counts were recorded for this clonotype. The chain combines TRBV11-3 with TRBJ2-1; 7 nucleotides agree with TRBD2. The CDR3 is made up of 15 amino acids. Trimming cost V 5 bases and J 2 bases; bases outside gene matches: 6. In germline, CDR1 is SGHNT, CDR2 YENEEA. CDR3 loop: CASSPYSGTYNEQFF. The DNA of the CDR3 is TGTGCCAGCAGCCCCTACAGCGGGACCTACAATGAGCAGTTCTTC.

This clonotype was seen only a few times. J is TRBJ1-4 and V is TRBV28, with TRBD1 matching over 9 bases. The CDR3 spans 14 residues. CDR1 and CDR2 from the germline V gene are MDHEN and SYDVKM. Trimming took 2 bases from V and 7 from J; bases not matched to a gene: 2. The CDR3 sequence is CASSLTDRGEKLFF. CDR3 coding DNA: TGTGCCAGCAGTTTAACGGACAGGGGTGAAAAACTGTTTTTT.